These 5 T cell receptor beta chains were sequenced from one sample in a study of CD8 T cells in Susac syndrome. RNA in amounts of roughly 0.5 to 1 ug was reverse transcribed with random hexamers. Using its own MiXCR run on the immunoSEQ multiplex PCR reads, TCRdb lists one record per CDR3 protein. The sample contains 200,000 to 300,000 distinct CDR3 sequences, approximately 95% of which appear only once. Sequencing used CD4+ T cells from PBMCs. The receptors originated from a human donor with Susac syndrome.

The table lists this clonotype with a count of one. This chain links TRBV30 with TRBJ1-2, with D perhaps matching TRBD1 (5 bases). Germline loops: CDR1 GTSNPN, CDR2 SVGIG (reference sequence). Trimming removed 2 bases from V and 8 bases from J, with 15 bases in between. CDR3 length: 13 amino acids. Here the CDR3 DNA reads TGTGCCTGGAGTCTTCAGGGAGACCAAGGCTACACCTTC. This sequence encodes CAWSLQGDQGYTF. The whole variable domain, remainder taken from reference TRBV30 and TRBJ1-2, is SQTIHQWPATLVQPVGSPLSLECTVEGTSNPNLYWYRQAAGRGLQLLFYSVGIGQISSEVPQNLSASRPQDRQFILSSKKLLLSDSGFYLCAWSLQGDQGYTFGSGTRLTVV.

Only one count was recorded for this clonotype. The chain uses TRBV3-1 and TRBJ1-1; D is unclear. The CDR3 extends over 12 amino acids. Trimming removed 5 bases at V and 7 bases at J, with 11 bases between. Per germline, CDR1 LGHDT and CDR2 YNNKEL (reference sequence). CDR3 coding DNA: TGTGCCAGCAGCAAGCCCGGGCTTGAAGCTTTCTTT. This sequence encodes CASSKPGLEAFF.

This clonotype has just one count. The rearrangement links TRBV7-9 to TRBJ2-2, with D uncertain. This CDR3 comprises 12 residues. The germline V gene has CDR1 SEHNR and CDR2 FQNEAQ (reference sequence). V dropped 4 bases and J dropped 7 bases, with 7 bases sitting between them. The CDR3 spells CASSYLGGELFF. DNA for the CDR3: TGTGCCAGCAGCTACCTCGGCGGGGAGCTGTTTTTT.

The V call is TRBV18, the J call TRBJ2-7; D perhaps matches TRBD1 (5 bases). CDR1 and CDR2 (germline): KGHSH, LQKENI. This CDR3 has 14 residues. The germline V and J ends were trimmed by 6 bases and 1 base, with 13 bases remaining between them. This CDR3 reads CASSKDRSSYEQYF. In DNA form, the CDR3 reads TGTGCCAGCTCCAAAGACAGATCGTCCTACGAGCAGTACTTC. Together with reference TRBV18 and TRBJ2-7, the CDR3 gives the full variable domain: NAGVMQNPRHLVRRRGQEARLRCSPMKGHSHVYWYRQLPEEGLKFMVYLQKENIIDESGMPKERFSAEFPKEGPSILRIQQVVRGDSAAYFCASSKDRSSYEQYFGPGTRLTVT.

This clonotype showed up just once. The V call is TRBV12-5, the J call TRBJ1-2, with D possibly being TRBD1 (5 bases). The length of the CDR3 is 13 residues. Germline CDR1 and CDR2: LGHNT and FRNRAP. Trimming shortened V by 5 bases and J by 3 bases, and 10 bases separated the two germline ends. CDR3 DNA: TGTGCTAGTGGTGATTGGGGGGACTATGGCTACACCTTC. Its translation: CASGDWGDYGYTF.